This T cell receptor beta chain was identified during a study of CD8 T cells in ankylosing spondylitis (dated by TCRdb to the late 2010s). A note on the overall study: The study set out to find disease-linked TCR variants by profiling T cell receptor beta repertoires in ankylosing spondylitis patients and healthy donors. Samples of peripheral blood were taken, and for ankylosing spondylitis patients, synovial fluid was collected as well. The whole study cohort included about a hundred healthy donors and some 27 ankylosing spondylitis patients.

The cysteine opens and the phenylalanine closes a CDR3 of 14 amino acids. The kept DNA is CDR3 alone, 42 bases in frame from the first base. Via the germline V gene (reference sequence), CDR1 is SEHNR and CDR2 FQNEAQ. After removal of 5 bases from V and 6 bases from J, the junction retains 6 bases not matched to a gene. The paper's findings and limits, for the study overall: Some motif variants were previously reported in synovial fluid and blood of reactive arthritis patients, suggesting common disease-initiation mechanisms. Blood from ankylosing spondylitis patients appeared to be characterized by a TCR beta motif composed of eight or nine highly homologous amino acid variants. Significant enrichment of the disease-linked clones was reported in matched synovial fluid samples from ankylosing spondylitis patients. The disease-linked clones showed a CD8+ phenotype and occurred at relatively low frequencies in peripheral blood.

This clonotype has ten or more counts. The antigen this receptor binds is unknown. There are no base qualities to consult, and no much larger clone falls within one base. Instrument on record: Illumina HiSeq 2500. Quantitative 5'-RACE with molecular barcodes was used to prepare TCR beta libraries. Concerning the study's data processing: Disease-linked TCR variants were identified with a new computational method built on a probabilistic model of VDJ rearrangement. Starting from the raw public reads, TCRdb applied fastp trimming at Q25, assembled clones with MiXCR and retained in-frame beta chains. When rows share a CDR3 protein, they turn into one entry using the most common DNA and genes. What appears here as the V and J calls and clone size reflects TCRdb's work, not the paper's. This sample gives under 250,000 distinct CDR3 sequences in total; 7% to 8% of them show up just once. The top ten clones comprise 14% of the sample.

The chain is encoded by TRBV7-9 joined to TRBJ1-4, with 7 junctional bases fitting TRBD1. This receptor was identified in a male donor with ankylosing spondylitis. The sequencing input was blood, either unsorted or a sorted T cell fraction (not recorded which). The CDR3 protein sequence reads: CASSGGQSHEKLFF. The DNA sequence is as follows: TGTGCCAGCAGCGGGGGACAGTCGCATGAAAAACTGTTTTTT.